The 27 T cell receptor beta chains reported below all come from one sample, sequenced in a study of blood T cells in healthy people across ages. Through a sample-barcoded 5' primer and a J-beta primer mix, a second PCR was run for roughly 7 to 11 cycles. One entry per CDR3 protein results from TCRdb running MiXCR on the 5' RACE reads. The sample shows some 790,000 distinct CDR3 sequences, around 28% of them seen only once. The specimen sequenced was blood. These receptors were collected from a woman older than 75 in good health.

Note on this clonotype: This may be a read error, as it is one base from a much larger clone. The V call is TRBV11-2, the J call TRBJ2-5; no firm D call. CDR1 and CDR2 (germline): SGHAT, FQNNGV. The CDR3 extends over 12 amino acids. CDR3 loop: CVSSSDRVAQYF. In DNA form, the CDR3 reads TGTGTCAGCAGCTCGGACCGGGTGGCCCAGTACTTC. Variable domain in full (rest from reference TRBV11-2 and TRBJ2-5): EAGVAQSPRYKIIEKRQSVAFWCNPISGHATLYWYQQILGQGPKLLIQFQNNGVVDDSQLPKDRFSAERLKGVDSTLKIQPAKLEDSAVYLCVSSSDRVAQYFGPGTRLLVL.

This clonotype has a count of ten or more. This chain links TRBV6-2 or TRBV6-3 with TRBJ2-6; D might be TRBD1 or TRBD2, each matching 5 bases. Germline lookup yields CDR1 MNHEY and CDR2 SVGEGT. The ends were cut back, 2 bases at V and 0 bases at J, with 14 bases in the middle. The CDR3 runs 18 residues. The CDR3 DNA reads TGTGCCAGCAGTTACGGTCGGGGACGGCACTCTGGGGCCAACGTCCTGACTTTC. This sequence encodes CASSYGRGRHSGANVLTF.

This chain joins TRBV14 and TRBJ2-3; the D gene is possibly TRBD1 (5 bases). The CDR3 totals 15 residues. Trimming stripped 3 bases from V and 6 bases from J, with 16 bases between. Germline CDR1 and CDR2: SGHDN and FVKESK. CDR3 DNA: TGTGCCAGCAGCCAGCGCGTTGACAGTTACGATACGCAGTATTTT. Protein product: CASSQRVDSYDTQYF.

This clonotype has a handful of counts. V gene TRBV28 combines with J gene TRBJ1-5, with D possibly matching TRBD1 (5 bases). This CDR3 spans 16 amino acids. Germline V gene data show CDR1 as MDHEN and CDR2 as SYDVKM. The germline V and J ends were trimmed by 3 bases and 0 bases, with 12 bases remaining between them. The CDR3 sequence is CASSFRVNLSNQPQHF. The DNA of the CDR3 is TGTGCCAGCAGTTTCAGGGTGAACCTTAGCAATCAGCCCCAGCATTTT.

This clonotype was picked up many times. This rearrangement joins TRBV27 to TRBJ2-7; D is uncertain. The CDR3 covers 14 residues. Looked up from germline, CDR1 is MNHEY and CDR2 is SMNVEV (reference sequence). The V end lost 6 bases, the J end lost 3 bases, and 15 bases lay between the germline ends. CDR3 region: CASRHSVGYYEQYF. The CDR3 nucleotides read TGTGCCAGCAGGCACTCGGTCGGATACTACGAGCAGTACTTC.

The sample holds many counts of this clonotype. The gene calls are TRBV6-6 and TRBJ2-7; 9 bases map to TRBD1. CDR1 and CDR2 from the germline V gene are MNHNY and SVGAGI (reference sequence). The CDR3 consists of 13 residues. With V trimmed by 6 bases and J by 7 bases, 7 bases remained unmatched. The CDR3 sequence is CASRGTGPGEQYF. CDR3 bases: TGTGCCAGCAGAGGGACAGGGCCGGGGGAGCAGTACTTC.

This chain links TRBV6-6 with TRBJ1-2; possible D gene TRBD1, 6 bases. The CDR3 has 11 amino acids. V was pared by 5 bases and J by 8 bases, with 9 bases between. CDR1 and CDR2 (germline): MNHNY, SVGAGI (reference sequence). CDR3 sequence: CASSAGEGYTF. The CDR3 DNA reads as TGTGCCAGCAGTGCAGGGGAAGGCTACACCTTC.

In DNA, the CDR3 is TGTGCCAGCAGCTTCCGGGGGTTCGGACAGCCCCAGCATTTT. Encoded protein: CASSFRGFGQPQHF. The J gene is TRBJ1-5, the V gene TRBV13; D might be TRBD1 (5 bases). Trimming removed 3 bases at V and 7 bases at J, with 13 bases between. Germline CDR1 and CDR2: PRHDT and FYEKMQ (reference sequence). The CDR3 length is 14 residues.

The genes are TRBV7-9 and TRBJ1-1; D possibly corresponds to TRBD1 (6 bases). Germline V gene data show CDR1 as SEHNR and CDR2 as FQNEAQ (reference sequence). This CDR3 spans 15 amino acids. V was cut by 7 bases and J by 0 bases, with 15 bases left in between. The CDR3: CASKGGGNLNTEAFF. CDR3 bases: TGTGCCAGCAAAGGGGGGGGGAACTTGAACACTGAAGCTTTCTTT.

This clonotype has ten or more counts. The rearrangement uses TRBV12-3 or TRBV12-4 and TRBJ1-2; possibly TRBD1 for D (6 bases). The CDR3 spans 18 residues. V lost 3 bases and J 1 base, leaving 21 bases between the germline ends. CDR3 sequence: CASSFARGRGSLNYGYTF. CDR3 nucleotides: TGTGCCAGCAGTTTTGCCCGGGGCAGGGGTAGCCTTAACTATGGCTACACCTTC.

As for this clonotype: This may be a read error: a much more frequent sequence differs by one nucleotide. This chain uses TRBV11-2 with TRBJ2-7; D is possibly TRBD1 or TRBD2 (5 bases each). Germline V gives CDR1 SGHAT, CDR2 FQNNGV. The CDR3 consists of 15 residues. Trimming removed 4 bases from V and 7 bases from J, with 20 bases in between. CDR3 bases: TGTGCCAGCAGCTCCCGGGACCCTCTCCTGGATGAGCAGTACTTC. Translation gives CASSSRDPLLDEQYF. Looking up the rest from reference TRBV11-2 and TRBJ2-7 gives the full variable domain: EAGVAQSPRYKIIEKRQSVAFWCNPISGHATLYWYQQILGQGPKLLIQFQNNGVVDDSQLPKDRFSAERLKGVDSTLKIQPAKLEDSAVYLCASSSRDPLLDEQYFGPGTRLTVT.

Many counts were recorded for this clonotype. CDR3 in DNA: TGTGCCACCAGCAGGGCCCTTTCGGACTACGACAGGACCCAGTACTTC. Translated, it gives CATSRALSDYDRTQYF. The chain combines TRBV15 with TRBJ2-5, with TRBD2 as a possible D gene (6 bases). Trimming took 3 bases from V and 7 from J, leaving 21 bases between them. The CDR3 loop spans 16 amino acids. Germline CDR1 LNHNV, CDR2 YYDKDF (reference sequence).

Points on this clonotype: Just one base apart from a much larger clone, this may be a read error. The rearrangement links TRBV3-1 to TRBJ1-2; no firm D call. V was clipped by 0 bases and J by 0 bases, with 29 bases between them. The germline gives CDR1 LGHDT, CDR2 YNNKEL (reference sequence). CDR3 length: 22 residues. DNA of the CDR3: TGTGCCAGCAGCCAAGATGACGGAAGATGGCGGCCCGGGATAGGAGCTAACTATGGCTACACCTTC. It specifies CASSQDDGRWRPGIGANYGYTF.

This clonotype has ten or more counts. The chain combines TRBV7-2 with TRBJ2-5, with TRBD1 identical over 7 bases. J lost 5 bases, V lost 1 base, and 7 bases had no gene match. CDR1 SGHTA and CDR2 FQGNSA come from the germline V gene. The CDR3 length is 15 residues. CDR3 residues: CASSLGQGLRETQYF. The CDR3 DNA sequence: TGTGCCAGCAGCTTAGGACAGGGCTTAAGGGAGACCCAGTACTTC.

This clonotype was picked up many times. DNA of the CDR3: TGTGCCTGGAGTTTGGCGCCGGCCTATGGCTACACCTTC. Residues: CAWSLAPAYGYTF. The chain joins TRBV30 to TRBJ1-2; D remains ambiguous. V lost 2 bases to trimming and J lost 4 bases, with 11 bases between them. This CDR3 spans 13 amino acids. Per germline, CDR1 GTSNPN and CDR2 SVGIG (reference sequence).

A single count supports this clonotype. The J gene is TRBJ2-7, the V gene TRBV2; possibly TRBD1 or TRBD2 for D (6 bases each). CDR3 length: 17 residues. Germline assignment: CDR1 SNHLY and CDR2 FYNNEI. Trimming shortened V by 5 bases and J by 12 bases, and 32 bases separated the two germline ends. The CDR3, as DNA: TGTGCCAGCAGTCGTAAGACAGGCATGGGACTTCAAGAGACCCGGTACTTC. Protein product: CASSRKTGMGLQETRYF.

The chain has TRBV4-1 and TRBJ1-2; D unresolved. From germline, CDR1 is MGHRA and CDR2 YSYEKL. This CDR3 is built from 14 residues. Trimming removed 0 bases from V and 3 bases from J, with 8 bases in between. The CDR3 spells CASSQDKSYYGYTF. The CDR3 DNA reads as TGCGCCAGCAGCCAAGATAAATCGTACTATGGCTACACCTTC.

This clonotype was observed many times. The rearrangement uses TRBV12-3 or TRBV12-4 and TRBJ2-5, with a possible D match to TRBD2 (6 bases). This CDR3 has 14 amino acids. The germline V and J ends were trimmed by 0 bases and 4 bases, with 9 bases remaining between them. CDR3 residues: CASSLAHGRETQYF. The CDR3, as DNA: TGTGCCAGCAGTTTAGCCCACGGGAGAGAGACCCAGTACTTC.

This clonotype was picked up a small number of times. The J gene is TRBJ2-1, the V gene TRBV7-9, with TRBD1 matching 9 bases. There are 14 residues in the CDR3. Unmatched junction bases numbered 7, after V lost 5 bases and J lost 8 bases. Germline lookup yields CDR1 SEHNR and CDR2 FQNEAQ (reference sequence). The CDR3 reads CASSRAGQGHEQFF. CDR3 nucleotides: TGTGCCAGCAGCCGAGCAGGACAGGGGCATGAGCAGTTCTTC.

This clonotype occurred many times. J is TRBJ2-3 and V is TRBV9; 7 nucleotides agree with TRBD2. After removal of 4 bases from V and 3 bases from J, the junction contained 14 bases not matched to a gene. In germline, CDR1 is SGDLS, CDR2 YYNGEE. The CDR3 is 17 residues long. As DNA, the CDR3 is TGTGCCAGCAGCCTTGGGGGGGGTCAGGTTATAACAGATACGCAGTATTTT. Translated: CASSLGGGQVITDTQYF.

In its sample, this clonotype was seen a few times. This may be a read error: a much more frequent sequence differs by one nucleotide. The genes are TRBV5-4 and TRBJ2-1; tentatively, D is TRBD1 (6 bases). The germline gives CDR1 SGHNT, CDR2 YYREEE (reference sequence). This CDR3 spans 14 amino acids. Trimming removed 2 bases from V and 1 base from J, with 7 bases in between. CDR3 protein: CASSFTGSYNEQFF. Here the CDR3 DNA reads TGTGCCAGCAGCTTTACAGGGTCCTACAATGAGCAGTTCTTC.

This clonotype was recorded many times. The V and J genes are TRBV29-1 and TRBJ1-6, with D possibly matching TRBD1 (6 bases). This CDR3 has 12 amino acids. In germline, CDR1 is SQVTM, CDR2 ANQGSEA. With 4 bases removed from V and 8 bases from J, the gap between germline ends came to 9 bases. The CDR3 sequence: CSVGNRDSPLHF. CDR3 nucleotides: TGCAGCGTTGGGAACAGGGATTCACCCCTCCACTTT.

This clonotype was counted ten times or more. The CDR3 region is CASTWGSGVAYEQYF. As DNA, the CDR3 is TGTGCCAGCACCTGGGGTAGCGGGGTCGCCTACGAGCAGTACTTC. The chain links TRBV12-3 or TRBV12-4 to TRBJ2-7, with 8 bases lining up with TRBD2. The length of the CDR3 is 15 residues. V dropped 7 bases and J dropped 2; count of bases not matched to a gene: 10.

This clonotype was seen many times. The rearrangement uses TRBV7-2 and TRBJ2-7; D may be TRBD1 (5 bases). The V gene's germline CDR1 is SGHTA and CDR2 FQGNSA. The CDR3 runs 12 residues. Trimming took 5 bases from V and 1 from J, leaving 6 bases between them. This CDR3 reads CASSRQSYEQYF. Written as DNA, the CDR3 is TGTGCCAGCAGCCGACAGTCCTACGAGCAGTACTTC.

The chain couples TRBV12-3 or TRBV12-4 to TRBJ2-1; 7 positions match TRBD1. V dropped 7 bases and J dropped 3; count of bases not matched to a gene: 6. CDR3 length equals 14 residues. For the CDR3, the DNA is TGTGCCAGCATCCCGGGACAGAACTACAATGAGCAGTTCTTC. Encoded protein: CASIPGQNYNEQFF.

Note on this clonotype: A much larger clone is a single base away; this may be a read error. This chain links TRBV20-1 with TRBJ1-2; no clear D gene. Germline assignment: CDR1 DFQATT and CDR2 SNEGSKA (reference sequence). The CDR3 spans 14 residues. V dropped 4 bases and J dropped 7 bases, with 19 bases sitting between them. CDR3 in DNA: TGCAGTGCTACGGCAGGAGGAGTAATAAGTGGCTACACCTTC. Translated: CSATAGGVISGYTF.

As regards this clonotype: Since a much larger clone is just one base distant, this may be a read error. The gene calls are TRBV7-8 and TRBJ1-1; D call uncertain. The CDR3 is made up of 14 amino acids. CDR1 SGHVS and CDR2 FQNEAQ come from the germline V gene. CDR3 sequence (DNA): TGTACCAGCAGCTCCCACACTCGGAACACTGAAGCTTTCTTT. It codes for CTSSSHTRNTEAFF.